This T cell receptor beta chain was sequenced for a study of blood T cell repertoires in COVID-19. The wider study: There were acute and convalescent COVID-19 samples, and they came from the United States, Italy and Spain. In each case, the material was cDNA or gDNA derived from T cells, B-cell-depleted T cells, or PBMCs.

In the source study's methods: Nucleated cell counts were estimated from reference gene primer amplification. Clones were sequenced by immunoSEQ multiplex PCR, and TCRdb holds only the in-frame ones, with some missing. V, J and clone size reflect that table, while D and trimming were determined from the DNA. The sample includes about 230,000 clones, about 80% of them seen just once. This clone came up a few times. The CDR3 runs to 14 residues. CDR1 is SGHRS and CDR2 is YFSETQ in the germline V gene. Losses at the gene ends were 5 bases for V and 2 bases for J; bases not matched to a gene: 5. Material: peripheral blood. The chain carries TRBV5-1 and TRBJ2-7; 9 bases map to TRBD1. The sequence was collected from a woman aged 45-65 years with acute or convalescent COVID-19. In DNA, the CDR3 is TGCGCCAGCAGACCGGGACAGGGCCCCTACGAGCAGTACTTC. Protein: CASRPGQGPYEQYF.